The 30 T cell receptor beta chains in this list originate from one sample, sequenced in a study of T cell responses to AZD1222 COVID-19 vaccine. Sequenced by immunoSEQ multiplex PCR; TCRdb stores in-frame clones only, minus some. The table shows around 80,000 clones, with about 90% occurring only once. Sample: peripheral blood, taken 28 days after the second AZD1222 dose. All receptors derive from an adult who received the AZD1222 COVID-19 vaccine.

Here the CDR3 reads CASSQPLGPGNTEAFF. Here the CDR3 DNA reads TGTGCCAGCAGCCAGCCTTTGGGTCCCGGGAACACTGAAGCTTTCTTT. This chain joins TRBV6-6 and TRBJ1-1, with D uncertain. Germline values: CDR1 MNHNY, CDR2 SVGAGI (reference sequence). This CDR3 region has 16 residues. V was shortened by 6 bases and J by 1 base, with 18 bases between the two germline ends.

J is TRBJ2-1 and V is TRBV10-3; D is unclear. The length of the CDR3 is 15 residues. The germline V gene has CDR1 ENHRY and CDR2 SYGVKD. V lost 8 bases to trimming and J lost 7 bases, with 21 bases between them. CDR3 amino acids: CAIRFEDAAKNEQFF. DNA of the CDR3: TGTGCCATCCGCTTCGAGGACGCCGCCAAGAATGAGCAGTTCTTC.

This clone occurred once. The J gene is TRBJ2-1, the V gene TRBV6-5; 7 bases are shared with TRBD2. CDR1 is MNHEY and CDR2 is SVGAGI in the germline V gene. The CDR3 runs 14 residues. J lost 4 bases, V lost 5 bases, and 5 bases had no gene match. The CDR3 sequence: CASSNRRGYNEQFF. The CDR3 DNA is TGTGCCAGCAGTAATCGGCGGGGGTACAATGAGCAGTTCTTC.

V is TRBV24-1 and J is TRBJ1-2; 11 positions agree with TRBD1. This CDR3 is 14 amino acids long. The germline V gene has CDR1 KGHDR and CDR2 SFDVKD. V was clipped by 4 bases and J by 8 bases; unmatched bases: 5. The CDR3 region is CATSDGDRGYGYTF. In DNA form, the CDR3 reads TGTGCCACCAGTGACGGGGACAGGGGGTACGGCTACACCTTC.

There are a few counts of this clone. V and J are TRBV4-3 and TRBJ2-1, with 12 nucleotides matching TRBD2. This CDR3 is built from 16 residues. With 0 bases clipped from V and 4 bases from J, the junction kept 1 base outside the gene matches. Per the germline V gene, CDR1 is LGHNA and CDR2 is YSLEER. CDR3 region: CASSQDGLAGYNEQFF. The CDR3 nucleotides are TGCGCCAGCAGCCAAGACGGACTAGCGGGATACAATGAGCAGTTCTTC.

The chain carries TRBV7-2 and TRBJ2-5; 8 bases map to TRBD2. The CDR3 loop spans 13 amino acids. J lost 5 bases, V lost 6 bases, and 5 bases had no gene match. The germline V gene encodes CDR1 SGHTA and CDR2 FQGNSA. CDR3 coding DNA: TGTGCCAGCAGTCCCGGGGGGGCGGAGACCCAGTACTTC. Protein product: CASSPGGAETQYF.

The chain couples TRBV6-5 to TRBJ1-4, with 7 positions matching TRBD1. Germline-derived CDR1 and CDR2 are MNHEY and SVGAGI. The V segment lost 7 bases and the J segment 5 bases; nucleotides outside the gene matches: 10. CDR3 length: 15 amino acids. CDR3 DNA sequence: TGTGCCAGCAAGGACTACCAACAGGGGAATGAAAAACTGTTTTTT. Its protein product is CASKDYQQGNEKLFF.

The genes are TRBV5-1 and TRBJ2-7; 7 bases map to TRBD2. The V gene's germline CDR1 is SGHRS and CDR2 YFSETQ. This CDR3 spans 15 amino acids. Trimming at V came to 4 bases and at J to 5 bases, leaving 12 bases not matched to a gene. CDR3 DNA sequence: TGCGCCAGCAGCGGGATCAGCGGGAAATCCAACGAGCAGTACTTC. Translated, it gives CASSGISGKSNEQYF.

This rearrangement joins TRBV10-3 to TRBJ2-2; D uncertain. Germline CDR1 and CDR2: ENHRY and SYGVKD. This CDR3 comprises 18 residues. V was shortened by 0 bases and J by 5 bases, with 19 bases between the two germline ends. This CDR3 is CAISESTGGWLGTGELFF. The CDR3 DNA reads TGTGCCATCAGTGAGTCGACGGGTGGGTGGCTCGGAACCGGGGAGCTGTTTTTT.

This chain links TRBV6-4 with TRBJ2-3; no reliable D call. The germline V gene has CDR1 MRHNA and CDR2 SNTAGT. V lost 2 bases to trimming and J lost 6 bases, with 9 bases between them. CDR3 length: 13 residues. The CDR3 is CASSDTVTDTQYF. The DNA for the CDR3 is TGTGCCAGCAGTGACACAGTCACCGATACGCAGTATTTT.

This chain links TRBV5-4 with TRBJ2-3, with D unresolved. This CDR3 contains 15 residues. Germline values: CDR1 SGHNT, CDR2 YYREEE (reference sequence). V was cut by 0 bases and J by 4 bases, with 12 bases left in between. The CDR3 region is CASSLDAGTSDTQYF. DNA of the CDR3: TGTGCCAGCAGCTTGGATGCCGGAACCTCAGATACGCAGTATTTT. Based on the CDR3 plus reference TRBV5-4 and TRBJ2-3, the full variable domain is ETGVTQSPTHLIKTRGQQVTLRCSSQSGHNTVSWYQQALGQGPQFIFQYYREEENGRGNFPPRFSGLQFPNYSSELNVNALELDDSALYLCASSLDAGTSDTQYFGPGTRLTVL.

This clone came up once. The chain uses TRBV29-1 and TRBJ1-1, with D possibly matching TRBD1 (5 bases). Trimming removed 2 bases from V and 1 base from J, with 8 bases in between. The CDR3 is made up of 13 amino acids. Looked up from germline, CDR1 is SQVTM and CDR2 is ANQGSEA. CDR3 in DNA: TGCAGCGTTGAAAAAACAGGGAACACTGAAGCTTTCTTT. It is translated as CSVEKTGNTEAFF.

With respect to this clone: This specimen includes other DNA sequences encoding the same CDR3. The CDR3 bases are TGCAGTGCGCGACAGGGTTACGAGCAGTACTTC. Translating gives CSARQGYEQYF. The chain couples TRBV20-1 to TRBJ2-7, with 7 bases matching TRBD1. Trimming removed 6 bases from V and 4 bases from J; junction bases left unmatched: 3. Germline V gives CDR1 DFQATT, CDR2 SNEGSKA (reference sequence). This CDR3 has 11 amino acids.

The chain links TRBV25-1 to TRBJ2-1, with 8 nucleotides matching TRBD2. The V gene's germline CDR1 is MGHDK and CDR2 SYGVNS. The length of the CDR3 is 13 residues. V lost 6 bases and J lost 10; bases outside the gene matches: 8. In nucleotides, the CDR3 is TGTGCCAGCAGGAACGCGGGAGGTTGGGAGCAGTTCTTC. Amino acids: CASRNAGGWEQFF.

The chain carries TRBV5-4 and TRBJ1-2; D might be TRBD1 (6 bases). V lost 3 bases and J 6 bases, leaving 9 bases between the germline ends. This CDR3 comprises 12 residues. Looked up from germline, CDR1 is SGHNT and CDR2 is YYREEE (reference sequence). The CDR3 here is CASSSHRDGYTF. The CDR3 DNA reads TGTGCCAGCAGCTCCCACAGGGATGGCTACACCTTC.

The chain has TRBV5-5 and TRBJ2-7, with 11 bases matching TRBD1. Germline loops: CDR1 SGHKS, CDR2 YYEKEE (reference sequence). The CDR3 has 14 residues. V shed 3 bases, J shed 4 bases, and the junction held 3 bases outside the gene matches. Written as DNA, the CDR3 is TGTGCCAGCAGCTCCGGGACAGGGGGTTACGAGCAGTACTTC. This translates into CASSSGTGGYEQYF.

The chain combines TRBV19 with TRBJ2-3, with D unclear. Germline V gives CDR1 LNHDA, CDR2 SQIVND (reference sequence). This CDR3 has 14 residues. V shed 5 bases and J shed 2 bases, with 11 bases lying between them. In DNA, the CDR3 is TGTGCCAGTAGTGAAGGCAGATTCACAGATACGCAGTATTTT. Translating it yields CASSEGRFTDTQYF.

The V call is TRBV9, the J call TRBJ2-5; no clear D gene. Trimming took off 0 bases at V and 2 bases at J, with 11 bases between the two ends. CDR1 is SGDLS and CDR2 is YYNGEE in the germline V gene. This CDR3 comprises 15 residues. The DNA for the CDR3 is TGTGCCAGCAGCGTAGTTCCCGGCCTGCAAGAGACCCAGTACTTC. Translated, it gives CASSVVPGLQETQYF.

This sequence joins TRBV7-2 and TRBJ2-1, with 15 bases lining up with TRBD2. The CDR3 runs 18 residues. The trim removed 1 base at V and 7 bases at J, leaving 8 bases unmatched. CDR1 SGHTA and CDR2 FQGNSA come from the germline V gene. The CDR3 nucleotides are TGTGCCAGCAGCTTAGGCAGGCGGGGACTAGCGGGAGGAAATGAGCAGTTCTTC. It codes for CASSLGRRGLAGGNEQFF.

This chain links TRBV5-1 with TRBJ2-3, with 11 nucleotides matching TRBD2. Germline CDR1 reads SGHRS; CDR2 reads YFSETQ. The V gene end was trimmed by 4 bases and the J gene end by 2 bases; junction bases not matched to a gene: 12. This CDR3 region has 18 residues. The CDR3 loop reads CASSPTGSSGRYTDTQYF. DNA of the CDR3: TGCGCCAGCAGCCCCACGGGGTCTAGCGGGAGGTACACAGATACGCAGTATTTT.

With regard to this clone: The junction differs from germline at one of its ends, possibly a read error. The rearrangement links TRBV7-7 to TRBJ2-5, with D maybe TRBD1 (6 bases). The germline CDR1 and CDR2 sequences are SSHAT and FNYEAQ (reference sequence). The CDR3 length is 12 residues. CDR3 amino acids: CASSAQGRTQYF. CDR3 nucleotides: TGTGCTAGCAGCGCTCAGGGGAGAACCCAGTACTTC.

This rearrangement joins TRBV7-2 to TRBJ1-1; D call uncertain. Trimming took off 1 base at V and 0 bases at J, with 12 bases between the two ends. The germline gives CDR1 SGHTA, CDR2 FQGNSA. This CDR3 has 16 residues. In DNA form, the CDR3 reads TGTGCCAGCAGCTTAGTAGCCGGGAATATGAACACTGAAGCTTTCTTT. Translated: CASSLVAGNMNTEAFF.

The chain carries TRBV4-3 and TRBJ2-2, with a weak D call TRBD1 (5 bases). CDR1 and CDR2 (germline): LGHNA, YSLEER. This CDR3 region has 15 residues. V lost 1 base to trimming and J lost 5 bases, with 11 bases between them. DNA of the CDR3: TGCGCCAGCAGCCAAGGGGCAGGGTTAACCGGGGAGCTGTTTTTT. Protein sequence: CASSQGAGLTGELFF.

The chain employs TRBV11-2 and TRBJ1-2; D unclear. The CDR3 spans 18 residues. The germline V gene has CDR1 SGHAT and CDR2 FQNNGV. V was shortened by 0 bases and J by 0 bases, with 17 bases between the two germline ends. CDR3 in DNA: TGTGCCAGCAGCTTAGATCGGGTCAGGAGTTCAGCTAACTATGGCTACACCTTC. It yields the protein CASSLDRVRSSANYGYTF.

The chain links TRBV6-5 to TRBJ2-1; TRBD2 matches at 7 bases. CDR1 MNHEY and CDR2 SVGAGI come from the germline V gene. The CDR3 extends over 12 amino acids. V shed 11 bases, J shed 9 bases, and the junction held 10 bases outside the gene matches. CDR3 loop: CASGPGGGEQFF. The CDR3 DNA reads as TGTGCCTCCGGGCCGGGGGGAGGTGAGCAGTTCTTC.

The chain joins TRBV19 to TRBJ2-1; 9 positions match TRBD2. Per the germline V gene, CDR1 is LNHDA and CDR2 is SQIVND (reference sequence). With 4 bases clipped from V and 9 bases from J, the junction kept 13 bases outside the gene matches. The CDR3 has 16 residues. DNA of the CDR3: TGTGCCAGTAGTACCATAGCGGGAGAGAGGGAGGGTGAGCAGTTCTTC. It specifies CASSTIAGEREGEQFF.

This clone was counted only a few times. The rearrangement uses TRBV6-5 and TRBJ2-3; D is uncertain. The ends were cut back, 2 bases at V and 1 base at J, with 7 bases in the middle. Germline V gene data show CDR1 as MNHEY and CDR2 as SVGAGI. The CDR3 covers 14 residues. The CDR3, as DNA: TGTGCCAGCAGTTACAACCGGGGCACAGATACGCAGTATTTT. Protein sequence: CASSYNRGTDTQYF.

In its sample, this clone ranks as medium-sized. The chain joins TRBV7-9 to TRBJ1-4; 12 nucleotides agree with TRBD1. The germline CDR1 and CDR2 sequences are SEHNR and FQNEAQ (reference sequence). Trimming at V came to 5 bases and at J to 6 bases, leaving 7 bases not matched to a gene. The CDR3 length is 16 residues. DNA of the CDR3: TGTGCCAGCAGCCGAGGGACAGGGGGCTTGTATGAAAAACTGTTTTTT. It yields the protein CASSRGTGGLYEKLFF.

The V and J genes are TRBV6-4 and TRBJ1-2, with TRBD1 matching 9 bases. The V and J ends lost 0 bases and 9 bases, in that order; junction bases with no gene match: 2. The CDR3 runs 13 residues. Germline assignment: CDR1 MRHNA and CDR2 SNTAGT. This chain's CDR3 is CASSDSDRGRYTF. The CDR3 nucleotides are TGTGCCAGCAGTGACTCGGACAGGGGACGCTACACCTTC.

V is TRBV7-2 and J is TRBJ1-2, with no clear D. The CDR3 sequence is 17 residues long. Looked up from germline, CDR1 is SGHTA and CDR2 is FQGNSA. V dropped 2 bases and J dropped 3 bases, with 19 bases sitting between them. The chain's CDR3 is CASSLITAAPWDYGYTF. The CDR3 DNA reads TGTGCCAGCAGCTTAATTACGGCGGCTCCGTGGGACTATGGCTACACCTTC.